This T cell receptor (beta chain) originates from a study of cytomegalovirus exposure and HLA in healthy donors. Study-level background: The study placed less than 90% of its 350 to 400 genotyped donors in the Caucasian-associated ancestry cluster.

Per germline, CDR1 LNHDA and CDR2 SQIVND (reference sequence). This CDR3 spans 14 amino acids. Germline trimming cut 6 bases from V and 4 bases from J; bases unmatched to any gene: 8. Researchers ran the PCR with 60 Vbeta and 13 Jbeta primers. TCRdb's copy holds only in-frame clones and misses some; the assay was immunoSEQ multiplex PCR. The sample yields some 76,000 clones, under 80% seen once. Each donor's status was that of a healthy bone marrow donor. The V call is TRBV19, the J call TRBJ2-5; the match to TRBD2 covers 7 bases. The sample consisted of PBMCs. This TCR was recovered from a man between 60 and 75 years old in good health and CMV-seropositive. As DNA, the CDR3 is TGTGCCAGTAGCCGGGGGGACCAGGGAGAGACCCAGTACTTC. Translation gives CASSRGDQGETQYF.